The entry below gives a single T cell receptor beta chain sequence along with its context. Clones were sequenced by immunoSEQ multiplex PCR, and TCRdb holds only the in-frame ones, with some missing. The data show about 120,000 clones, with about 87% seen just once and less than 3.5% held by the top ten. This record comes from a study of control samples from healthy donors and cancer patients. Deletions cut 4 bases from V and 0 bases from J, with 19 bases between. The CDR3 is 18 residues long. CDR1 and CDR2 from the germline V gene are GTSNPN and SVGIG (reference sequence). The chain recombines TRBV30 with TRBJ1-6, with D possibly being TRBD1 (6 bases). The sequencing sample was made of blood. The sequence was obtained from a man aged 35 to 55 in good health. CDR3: CAWNFGTYKVSYNSPLHF. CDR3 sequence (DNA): TGTGCCTGGAATTTCGGGACATACAAAGTCTCCTATAATTCACCCCTCCACTTT.